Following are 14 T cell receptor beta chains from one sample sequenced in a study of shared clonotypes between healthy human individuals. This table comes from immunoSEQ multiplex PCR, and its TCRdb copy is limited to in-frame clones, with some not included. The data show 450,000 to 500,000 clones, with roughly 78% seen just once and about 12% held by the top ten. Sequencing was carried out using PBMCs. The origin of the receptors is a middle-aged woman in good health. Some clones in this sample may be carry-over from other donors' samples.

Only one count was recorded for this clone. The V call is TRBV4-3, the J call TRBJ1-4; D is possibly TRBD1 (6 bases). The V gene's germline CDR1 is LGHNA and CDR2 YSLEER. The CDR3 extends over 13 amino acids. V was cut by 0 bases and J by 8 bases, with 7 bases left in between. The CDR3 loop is CASSQDQGEKLFF. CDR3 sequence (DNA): TGCGCCAGCAGCCAAGATCAGGGGGAAAAACTGTTTTTT.

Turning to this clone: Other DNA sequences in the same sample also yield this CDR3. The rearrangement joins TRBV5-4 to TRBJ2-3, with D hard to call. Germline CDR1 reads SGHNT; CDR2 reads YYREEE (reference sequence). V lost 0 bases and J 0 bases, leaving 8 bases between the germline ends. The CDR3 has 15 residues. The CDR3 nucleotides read TGTGCCAGCAGCTTGGGACGCCCTAGCACAGATACGCAGTATTTT. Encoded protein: CASSLGRPSTDTQYF.

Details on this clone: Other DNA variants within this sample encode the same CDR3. The CDR3 region is CASSPGTSGRANEQFF. For the CDR3, the DNA is TGTGCCAGCTCACCCGGGACTAGCGGGAGGGCTAATGAGCAGTTCTTC. J is TRBJ2-1 and V is TRBV18; 16 nucleotides align to TRBD2. CDR1 and CDR2 from the germline V gene are KGHSH and LQKENI. The CDR3 has 16 residues. V trimming: 3 bases; J trimming: 7 bases; junction bases outside the gene matches: 3.

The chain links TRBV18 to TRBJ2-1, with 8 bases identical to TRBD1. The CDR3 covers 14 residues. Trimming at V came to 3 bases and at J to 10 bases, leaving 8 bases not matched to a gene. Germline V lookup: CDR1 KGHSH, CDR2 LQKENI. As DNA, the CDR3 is TGTGCCAGCTCACCCTCGACAGGGGAGGACGAGCAGTTCTTC. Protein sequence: CASSPSTGEDEQFF.

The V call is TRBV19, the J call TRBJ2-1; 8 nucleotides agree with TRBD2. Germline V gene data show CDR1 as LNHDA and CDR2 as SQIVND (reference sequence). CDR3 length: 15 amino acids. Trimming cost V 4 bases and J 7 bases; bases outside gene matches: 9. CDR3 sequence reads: CASSTSRGGLNEQFF. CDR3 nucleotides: TGTGCCAGTAGTACCTCCCGCGGGGGGCTGAATGAGCAGTTCTTC.

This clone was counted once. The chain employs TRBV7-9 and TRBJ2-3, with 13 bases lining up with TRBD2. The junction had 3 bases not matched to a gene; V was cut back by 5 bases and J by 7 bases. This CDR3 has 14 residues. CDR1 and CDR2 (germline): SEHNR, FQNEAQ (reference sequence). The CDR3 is CASSRTSGSYTQYF. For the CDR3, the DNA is TGTGCCAGCAGCCGGACTAGCGGGAGCTATACGCAGTATTTT.

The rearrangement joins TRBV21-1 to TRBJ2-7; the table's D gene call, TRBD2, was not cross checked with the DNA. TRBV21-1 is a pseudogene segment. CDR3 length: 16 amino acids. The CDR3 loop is CASSKGRTSGIYEQYF. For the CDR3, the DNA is TGTGCCAGCAGCAAAGGGAGGACTAGCGGGATTTACGAGCAGTACTTC.

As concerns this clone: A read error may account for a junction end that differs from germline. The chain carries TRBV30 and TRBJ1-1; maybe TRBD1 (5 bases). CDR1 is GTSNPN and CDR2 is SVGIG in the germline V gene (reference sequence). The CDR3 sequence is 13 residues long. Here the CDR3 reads CAWSQGMNTEVFF. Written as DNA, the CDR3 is TGTGCCTGGAGCCAGGGAATGAACACTGAAGTTTTCTTT. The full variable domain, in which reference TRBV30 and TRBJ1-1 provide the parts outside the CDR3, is SQTIHQWPATLVQPVGSPLSLECTVEGTSNPNLYWYRQAAGRGLQLLFYSVGIGQISSEVPQNLSASRPQDRQFILSSKKLLLSDSGFYLCAWSQGMNTEVFFGQGTRLTVV.

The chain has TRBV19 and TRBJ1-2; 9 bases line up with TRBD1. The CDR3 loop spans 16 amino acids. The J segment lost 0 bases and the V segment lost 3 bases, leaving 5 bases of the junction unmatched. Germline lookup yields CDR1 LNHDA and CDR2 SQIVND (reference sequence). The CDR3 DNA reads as TGTGCCAGTAGTATCCCGGACAGGGGAGCTAACTATGGCTACACCTTC. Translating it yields CASSIPDRGANYGYTF. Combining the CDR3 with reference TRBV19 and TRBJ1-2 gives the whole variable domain DGGITQSPKYLFRKEGQNVTLSCEQNLNHDAMYWYRQDPGQGLRLIYYSQIVNDFQKGDIAEGYSVSREKKESFPLTVTSAQKNPTAFYLCASSIPDRGANYGYTFGSGTRLTVV.

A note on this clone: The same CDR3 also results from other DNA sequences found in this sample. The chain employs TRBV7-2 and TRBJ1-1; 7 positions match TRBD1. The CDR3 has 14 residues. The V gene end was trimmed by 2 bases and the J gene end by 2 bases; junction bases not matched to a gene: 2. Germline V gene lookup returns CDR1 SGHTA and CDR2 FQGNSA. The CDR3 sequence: CASSLRTGNTEAFF. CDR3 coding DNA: TGTGCCAGCAGCTTACGGACAGGCAACACTGAAGCTTTCTTT. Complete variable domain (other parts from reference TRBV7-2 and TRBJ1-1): GAGVSQSPSNKVTEKGKDVELRCDPISGHTALYWYRQSLGQGLEFLIYFQGNSAPDKSGLPSDRFSAERTGGSVSTLTIQRTQQEDSAVYLCASSLRTGNTEAFFGQGTRLTVV.

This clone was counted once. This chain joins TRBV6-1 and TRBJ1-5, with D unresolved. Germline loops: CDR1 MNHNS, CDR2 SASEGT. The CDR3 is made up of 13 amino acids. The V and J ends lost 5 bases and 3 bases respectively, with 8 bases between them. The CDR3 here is CASSRQANQPQHF. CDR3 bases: TGTGCCAGCAGTAGGCAGGCCAATCAGCCCCAGCATTTT.

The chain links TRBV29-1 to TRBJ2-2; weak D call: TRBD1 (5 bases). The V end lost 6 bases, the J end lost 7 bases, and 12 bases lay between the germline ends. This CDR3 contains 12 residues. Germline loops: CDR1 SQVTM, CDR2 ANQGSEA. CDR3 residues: CSVSRDVGELFF. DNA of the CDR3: TGCAGCGTCTCCAGGGATGTCGGGGAGCTGTTTTTT.

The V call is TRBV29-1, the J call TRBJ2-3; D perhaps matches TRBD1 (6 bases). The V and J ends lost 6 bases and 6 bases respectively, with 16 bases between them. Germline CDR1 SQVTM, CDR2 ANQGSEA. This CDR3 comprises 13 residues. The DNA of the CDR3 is TGCAGCGTCCACCCAGGGGCGGTGGATACGCAGTATTTT. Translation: CSVHPGAVDTQYF.

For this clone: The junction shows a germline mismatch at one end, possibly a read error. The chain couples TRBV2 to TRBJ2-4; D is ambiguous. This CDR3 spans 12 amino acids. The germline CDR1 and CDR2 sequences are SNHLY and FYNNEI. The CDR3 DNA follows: TGTGCCAGCAGTGAAAGGAAAACATTAGGACACTTC. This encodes CASSERKTLGHF.